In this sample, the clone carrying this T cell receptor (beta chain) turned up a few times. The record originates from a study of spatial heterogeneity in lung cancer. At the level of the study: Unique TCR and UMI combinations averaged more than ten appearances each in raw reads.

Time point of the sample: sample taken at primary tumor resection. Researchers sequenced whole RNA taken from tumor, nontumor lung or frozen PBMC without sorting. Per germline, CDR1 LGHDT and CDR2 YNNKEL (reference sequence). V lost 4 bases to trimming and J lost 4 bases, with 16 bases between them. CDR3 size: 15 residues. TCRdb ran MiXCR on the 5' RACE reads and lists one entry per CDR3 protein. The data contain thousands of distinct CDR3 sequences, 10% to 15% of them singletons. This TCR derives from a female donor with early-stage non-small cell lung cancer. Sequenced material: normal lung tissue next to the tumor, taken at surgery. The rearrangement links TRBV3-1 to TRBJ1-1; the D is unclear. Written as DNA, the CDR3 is TGTGCCAGCAGCCCCCGTGGAGGTGAGGGCACTGAAGCTTTCTTT. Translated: CASSPRGGEGTEAFF.